These 18 T cell receptor beta chains were sequenced from one sample in a study of blood T cell repertoires in COVID-19 (dated by TCRdb to 2019 to 2021). Library preparation was by the immunoSEQ multiplex PCR assay. Drawn from immuneACCESS, this table holds only the in-frame rearrangements with V and J called that TCRdb kept. Clones are partly lost; checked studies trace under half to an unresolved V gene and leave the rest unexplained. This sample holds roughly 180,000 clones; about 85% were observed only once. The leading ten clones occupy 6.9% of the sample. The specimen was peripheral blood. The receptors were gathered from a man older than 75 with COVID-19, enrolled during active disease.

This clone was found once. DNA for the CDR3: TGTGCCAGCAGGAGTTTAAATTCACCCCTCCACTTT. Its translation is CASRSLNSPLHF. The chain links TRBV28 to TRBJ1-6; D call uncertain. With 6 bases removed from V and 7 bases from J, the gap between germline ends came to 7 bases. This CDR3 spans 12 amino acids. Germline V lookup: CDR1 MDHEN, CDR2 SYDVKM.

The gene calls are TRBV24-1 and TRBJ2-2; tentatively, D is TRBD1 (7 bases). Germline CDR1 and CDR2: KGHDR and SFDVKD. The V end was cut by 4 bases, the J end by 3 bases, with 17 bases between. CDR3 length equals 17 residues. The CDR3 nucleotides read TGTGCCACCAGTGACCCGACAGGGCGCGGGGACACCGGGGAGCTGTTTTTT. As protein: CATSDPTGRGDTGELFF.

This chain joins TRBV19 and TRBJ2-4; 10 bases line up with TRBD1. J was trimmed by 8 bases and V by 8 bases; bases with no gene match: 6. CDR3 length: 13 residues. Germline V gives CDR1 LNHDA, CDR2 SQIVND (reference sequence). CDR3 loop: CASRRTGGDIQYF. The DNA for the CDR3 is TGTGCCAGTCGACGGACAGGGGGAGACATTCAGTACTTC.

The V and J genes are TRBV5-1 and TRBJ1-3, with 10 bases aligning to TRBD1. Losses at the gene ends were 7 bases for V and 0 bases for J; bases not matched to a gene: 7. Germline V gene data show CDR1 as SGHRS and CDR2 as YFSETQ. This CDR3 contains 16 residues. CDR3 loop: CASSRTGGTSGNTIYF. The CDR3, as DNA: TGCGCCAGCTCTAGGACAGGGGGGACCTCTGGAAACACCATATATTTT.

The DNA for the CDR3 is TGTGCCAGCAGCGGCGCTAGCTCTAGCTTAGATACGCAGTATTTT. Translated, it gives CASSGASSSLDTQYF. This rearrangement joins TRBV5-6 to TRBJ2-3, with D possibly TRBD2 on 5 matching bases. CDR3 size: 15 residues. The V and J ends lost 4 bases and 5 bases respectively, with 17 bases between them. The germline V gene encodes CDR1 SGHDT and CDR2 YYEEEE.

CDR3: CASGGEGPHQPQHF. In nucleotides, the CDR3 is TGTGCCAGCGGGGGGGAGGGCCCGCATCAGCCCCAGCATTTT. The chain has TRBV27 and TRBJ1-5; D is perhaps TRBD1 (5 bases). The germline V and J ends were trimmed by 8 bases and 5 bases, with 16 bases remaining between them. Germline values: CDR1 MNHEY, CDR2 SMNVEV (reference sequence). The CDR3 runs 14 residues.

This clone was found once. The chain combines TRBV7-9 with TRBJ2-1; TRBD2 agrees at 11 bases. Trimming took 4 bases from V and 9 from J; bases not matched to a gene: 8. This CDR3 region has 15 residues. Germline V CDR1 and CDR2: SEHNR, FQNEAQ (reference sequence). The DNA of the CDR3 is TGTGCCAGCAGCTGGTTACTAGCGGGGGAGGGTGAGCAGTTCTTC. Translating it yields CASSWLLAGEGEQFF.

The V call is TRBV5-5, the J call TRBJ1-4; no clear D. The CDR3 is 13 amino acids. Per the germline V gene, CDR1 is SGHKS and CDR2 is YYEKEE (reference sequence). Between the trimmed V and J ends, which lost 7 bases and 8 bases, there was a span of 15 bases. The CDR3 region is CASLEGMEEKLFF. The CDR3 DNA reads TGTGCCAGCCTCGAGGGTATGGAAGAAAAACTGTTTTTT.

This sequence joins TRBV6-6 and TRBJ1-2; 9 bases match TRBD1. CDR1 and CDR2 (germline): MNHNY, SVGAGI (reference sequence). CDR3 length equals 15 residues. After removal of 6 bases from V and 4 bases from J, the junction contained 9 bases not matched to a gene. In DNA, the CDR3 is TGTGCCAGCAGGGACAGGGGCCCACCTACCTATGGCTACACCTTC. As protein: CASRDRGPPTYGYTF.

The rearrangement joins TRBV5-6 to TRBJ1-5; D unresolved. This CDR3 comprises 15 residues. Germline V gene sequence: CDR1 SGHDT, CDR2 YYEEEE. V shed 0 bases and J shed 3 bases, with 10 bases lying between them. The CDR3 is CASSLAVRNNQPQHF. The CDR3 coding sequence is TGTGCCAGCAGCTTGGCCGTCAGGAACAATCAGCCCCAGCATTTT.

DNA for the CDR3: TGTGCCACCAGTGGTTTCGCACAGGGGAACACTGAAGCTTTCTTT. It translates to CATSGFAQGNTEAFF. The V call is TRBV24-1, the J call TRBJ1-1; TRBD1 is a possible D gene (6 bases). The CDR3 contains 15 residues. Trimming stripped 5 bases from V and 1 base from J, with 13 bases between. Germline V lookup: CDR1 KGHDR, CDR2 SFDVKD.

The chain uses TRBV7-2 and TRBJ1-6; D remains unclear. Trimming cost V 4 bases and J 7 bases, with 14 bases left between them. In germline, CDR1 is SGHTA, CDR2 FQGNSA. The CDR3 spans 15 residues. The CDR3 DNA reads as TGTGCCAGCAGCTCATCTTGGGTCGGGAATTCACCCCTCCACTTT. Amino acids: CASSSSWVGNSPLHF. Looking up the rest from reference TRBV7-2 and TRBJ1-6 gives the full variable domain: GAGVSQSPSNKVTEKGKDVELRCDPISGHTALYWYRQSLGQGLEFLIYFQGNSAPDKSGLPSDRFSAERTGGSVSTLTIQRTQQEDSAVYLCASSSSWVGNSPLHFGNGTRLTVT.

V and J are TRBV6-5 and TRBJ1-2; 9 bases are shared with TRBD1. Germline lookup yields CDR1 MNHEY and CDR2 SVGAGI. The trim removed 4 bases at V and 4 bases at J, leaving 4 bases unmatched. This CDR3 has 14 residues. CDR3: CASSSDRGGYGYTF. The CDR3 DNA follows: TGTGCCAGCAGTTCCGACAGGGGGGGCTATGGCTACACCTTC.

This rearrangement joins TRBV19 to TRBJ2-1; 9 bases match TRBD2. CDR3 length: 16 residues. CDR1 LNHDA and CDR2 SQIVND come from the germline V gene (reference sequence). V gave up 5 bases and J gave up 3 bases; unmatched junction bases: 8. CDR3 loop: CASSSASGTIYNEQFF. DNA of the CDR3: TGTGCCAGTAGTTCGGCTAGCGGGACTATCTACAATGAGCAGTTCTTC.

The chain combines TRBV6-2 or TRBV6-3 with TRBJ1-5, with D possibly matching TRBD1 (6 bases). The CDR3 runs 18 residues. In germline, CDR1 is MNHEY, CDR2 SVGEGT. The V gene lost 4 bases and the J gene lost 0 bases, with 19 bases spanning the gap. The CDR3 DNA is TGTGCCAGCAGTTCCCCCAGGGGAAACCTGTATAGCAATCAGCCCCAGCATTTT. It is translated as CASSSPRGNLYSNQPQHF.

This clone appeared once. This chain connects TRBV5-5 to TRBJ2-7; TRBD1 aligns across 9 bases. From germline, CDR1 is SGHKS and CDR2 YYEKEE (reference sequence). Unmatched junction bases numbered 3, after V lost 3 bases and J lost 5 bases. This CDR3 has 13 amino acids. CDR3 nucleotides: TGTGCCAGCAGCTCGGACAGGGGCAACGAGCAGTACTTC. Protein product: CASSSDRGNEQYF.

The chain carries TRBV6-5 and TRBJ2-7; 7 bases map to TRBD1. Looked up from germline, CDR1 is MNHEY and CDR2 is SVGAGI. The CDR3 has 14 amino acids. Losses at the gene ends were 8 bases for V and 0 bases for J; bases not matched to a gene: 7. DNA of the CDR3: TGTGCCAGCTCCGGGACAGTGCCCTCCTACGAGCAGTACTTC. It codes for CASSGTVPSYEQYF.

This sequence joins TRBV5-4 and TRBJ1-6, with 7 bases matching TRBD1. Germline V gene lookup returns CDR1 SGHNT and CDR2 YYREEE (reference sequence). The CDR3 runs to 18 residues. V was pared by 0 bases and J by 0 bases, with 6 bases of the junction left unmatched. The CDR3 loop is CASSLEQGLSSYNSPLHF. CDR3 bases: TGTGCCAGCAGCTTGGAACAGGGGCTAAGCTCCTATAATTCACCCCTCCACTTT.